These T cell receptor beta chains were read from a single sample in a study of T cell repertoires in cytomegalovirus infection. TCRdb re-analysed the reads in MiXCR, keeping a single row per CDR3 protein. The sample shows around 750,000 distinct CDR3 sequences, over 25% of them seen only once. What these receptors recognize is not known. The starting material was cultured CD8+ T cells from PBMCs, obtained from culture after CMV antigen stimulation. The receptors derive from a human donor in good health (CMV status not recorded). Some clones in this sample may be carry-over from other donors' samples. The CDR3 runs from the conserved cysteine through the conserved F or W. The D gene is left open where the match is weak. Rows may omit the clone size; those that give it use once, few, many or a size class.

>NA|TRBV25-1|TRBJ2-7|NA
CASRLRYEQYF
TGTGCCAGCAGACTCAGATACGAGCAGTACTTC
>NA|TRBV29-1|TRBJ2-2|NA
CSVGSVNTGELFF
TGCAGCGTGGGCAGCGTGAACACCGGGGAGCTGTTTTTT
>NA|TRBV7-2|TRBJ2-1|once
CASSLDSRGLTGNEQFF
TGTGCCAGCAGCTTAGATTCTCGTGGACTAACAGGCAATGAGCAGTTCTTC
>TRBD2|TRBV6-2/TRBV6-3|TRBJ2-3|few
CASSSPLRGAGDTQYF
TGTGCCAGCAGTTCCCCGCTGCGGGGGGCCGGGGATACGCAGTATTTT
>NA|TRBV7-6|TRBJ1-1|many
CASTSRARDTEAFF
TGTGCCAGCACTTCCAGGGCGCGGGACACTGAAGCTTTCTTT
>NA|TRBV6-6|TRBJ2-1|few
CASSYQGSPYNEQFF
TGTGCCAGCAGTTACCAGGGATCTCCTTACAATGAGCAGTTCTTC
>NA|TRBV7-9|TRBJ1-1|NA
CASSPTPDQALEAFF
TGTGCCAGCAGCCCAACCCCTGACCAGGCACTTGAAGCTTTCTTT
>TRBD1|TRBV27|TRBJ1-1|NA
CASRHGTGGSEAFF
TGTGCCAGCAGGCATGGGACAGGAGGCTCTGAAGCTTTCTTT
>NA|TRBV27|TRBJ1-2|NA
CASSPTGGNGYTF
TGTGCCAGCAGTCCCACGGGGGGGAATGGCTACACCTTC
>TRBD1|TRBV4-3|TRBJ1-1|once
CASSQATGANTEAFF
TGCGCCAGCAGCCAAGCCACAGGGGCGAACACTGAAGCTTTCTTT
>NA|TRBV12-3/TRBV12-4|TRBJ2-1|NA
CASSFDHNEQFF
TGTGCCAGCAGTTTTGACCACAATGAGCAGTTCTTC